Below, 16 T cell receptor beta chains from the same sample are listed, as sequenced in a study of blood T cell repertoires in COVID-19. Produced via immunoSEQ multiplex PCR; TCRdb's table is partial and in-frame only. The sample comprises about 180,000 clones, 75% to 80% of which are singletons, and approximately 26% rests with the top ten. The sequencing sample was made of peripheral blood. The receptors were sampled from a woman aged 70-85 years with acute or convalescent COVID-19.

J is TRBJ2-2 and V is TRBV30; D not resolved. The CDR3 runs 13 residues. V was clipped by 3 bases and J by 2 bases, with 7 bases between them. Per the germline V gene, CDR1 is GTSNPN and CDR2 is SVGIG (reference sequence). The CDR3: CAWRAPNTGELFF. The CDR3 bases are TGTGCCTGGAGAGCACCTAACACCGGGGAGCTGTTTTTT.

The genes are TRBV9 and TRBJ1-1, with D maybe TRBD1 (6 bases). Germline loops: CDR1 SGDLS, CDR2 YYNGEE. V lost 4 bases and J 4 bases, leaving 11 bases between the germline ends. This CDR3 has 13 amino acids. As DNA, the CDR3 is TGTGCCAGCAGCCCTCTGACAGGCACTGAAGCTTTCTTT. Translated: CASSPLTGTEAFF.

The chain combines TRBV6-4 with TRBJ1-2, with TRBD1 matching over 11 bases. Trimming at V came to 8 bases and at J to 1 base, leaving 9 bases not matched to a gene. The germline V gene has CDR1 MRHNA and CDR2 SNTAGT. The CDR3 loop spans 16 amino acids. The CDR3 region has the DNA TGTGCCAGCGGGCATCGGGACAGGGGGTTTAACTATGGCTACACCTTC. Protein product: CASGHRDRGFNYGYTF.

The rearrangement joins TRBV5-1 to TRBJ2-2, with D unresolved. Germline loops: CDR1 SGHRS, CDR2 YFSETQ. This CDR3 is built from 14 residues. The V end lost 1 base, the J end lost 5 bases, and 9 bases lay between the germline ends. The CDR3 loop reads CASSLLPRTGELFF. CDR3 nucleotides: TGCGCCAGCAGCTTGTTACCGCGTACCGGGGAGCTGTTTTTT.

This clone has just one count. This chain links TRBV5-1 with TRBJ1-6, with TRBD1 as a possible D gene (6 bases). This CDR3 comprises 15 residues. The germline V gene has CDR1 SGHRS and CDR2 YFSETQ. The V and J ends lost 4 bases and 3 bases respectively, with 11 bases between them. The CDR3 sequence is CASSEQGFYNSPLHF. The CDR3 DNA sequence: TGCGCCAGCAGCGAACAGGGATTCTATAATTCACCCCTCCACTTT.

The genes are TRBV18 and TRBJ1-1; D perhaps matches TRBD1 (6 bases). Trimming shortened V by 3 bases and J by 4 bases, and 15 bases separated the two germline ends. The CDR3 covers 15 residues. The V gene's germline CDR1 is KGHSH and CDR2 LQKENI. In DNA, the CDR3 is TGTGCCAGCTCACCCACTACAGGGAGAGTCACTGAAGCTTTCTTT. It translates to CASSPTTGRVTEAFF.

V and J are TRBV27 and TRBJ2-7, with D possibly being TRBD1 (6 bases). The germline V gene has CDR1 MNHEY and CDR2 SMNVEV (reference sequence). The CDR3 is 15 residues long. V gave up 3 bases and J gave up 2 bases, with 14 bases separating them. The CDR3 sequence: CASSFTDRPAYEQYF. CDR3 DNA: TGTGCCAGCAGTTTTACCGACAGGCCTGCCTACGAGCAGTACTTC.

A few counts support this clone. CDR3 residues: CASSSVAGGPRRVGELFF. The CDR3 DNA follows: TGTGCCAGCAGTTCGGTAGCGGGAGGGCCTCGGAGGGTCGGGGAGCTGTTTTTT. The chain carries TRBV27 and TRBJ2-2; 11 bases agree with TRBD2. V shed 4 bases and J 7 bases; nucleotides not matched to a gene: 14. The CDR3 covers 18 residues. Germline V CDR1 and CDR2: MNHEY, SMNVEV (reference sequence).

The CDR3 is CASSWQASGGANVLTF. The CDR3 bases are TGCGCCAGCAGCTGGCAGGCGTCCGGTGGGGCCAACGTCCTGACTTTC. The V call is TRBV5-1, the J call TRBJ2-6; D is unclear. The germline V and J ends were trimmed by 3 bases and 3 bases, with 13 bases remaining between them. The germline gives CDR1 SGHRS, CDR2 YFSETQ. The CDR3 extends over 16 amino acids.

This chain's CDR3 is CASGLRGNTIYF. The CDR3 DNA is TGTGCCAGCGGGCTCCGAGGAAACACCATATATTTT. The gene calls are TRBV2 and TRBJ1-3; D is undetermined. Germline values: CDR1 SNHLY, CDR2 FYNNEI. The germline V and J ends were trimmed by 8 bases and 4 bases, with 9 bases remaining between them. The CDR3 contains 12 residues.

This chain joins TRBV11-2 and TRBJ2-2; TRBD1 matches 7 bases. This CDR3 has 18 amino acids. The J segment lost 7 bases and the V segment lost 1 base, leaving 15 bases of the junction unmatched. Germline values: CDR1 SGHAT, CDR2 FQNNGV. The chain's CDR3 is CASSLGQTGTPGGGELFF. CDR3 coding DNA: TGTGCCAGCAGCTTAGGGCAAACCGGGACCCCAGGGGGCGGGGAGCTGTTTTTT.

In this sample, this clone turned up many times. The chain combines TRBV3-1 (or the pseudogene TRBV3-2) with TRBJ2-3; D remains ambiguous. Trimming left V 6 bases short and J 8 bases short, with 12 bases between. The CDR3 is made up of 12 amino acids. CDR1 and CDR2 from the germline V gene are LGHDT and YNNKEL (reference sequence). The CDR3 DNA reads TGTGCCAGCAGTCAACCACCGGGTACGCAGTATTTT. Translating gives CASSQPPGTQYF.

This clone has just a few counts. The chain joins TRBV6-5 to TRBJ1-5; tentative D call: TRBD1 (5 bases). The CDR3 is 13 residues long. Germline CDR1 reads MNHEY; CDR2 reads SVGAGI. Trimming shortened V by 9 bases and J by 4 bases, and 13 bases separated the two germline ends. CDR3 sequence: CASCRTPNQPQHF. The CDR3 DNA follows: TGTGCCAGTTGTAGGACACCAAATCAGCCCCAGCATTTT.

The chain has TRBV29-1 and TRBJ2-3; D may be TRBD1 (6 bases). Germline assignment: CDR1 SQVTM and CDR2 ANQGSEA. CDR3 length equals 13 residues. The V and J ends lost 6 bases and 2 bases respectively, with 12 bases between them. The CDR3 DNA reads TGCAGCGTAGACGGACAGAACACAGATACGCAGTATTTT. The encoded protein is CSVDGQNTDTQYF.

The chain joins TRBV7-7 to TRBJ2-2, with 14 bases identical to TRBD2. Germline assignment: CDR1 SSHAT and CDR2 FNYEAQ (reference sequence). This CDR3 has 15 residues. V trimming: 9 bases; J trimming: 4 bases; junction bases outside the gene matches: 4. CDR3 loop: CASGLAGGGTGELFF. The DNA for the CDR3 is TGTGCCAGTGGACTAGCGGGAGGAGGCACCGGGGAGCTGTTTTTT.

The J gene is TRBJ1-6, the V gene TRBV6-6, with 8 bases matching TRBD1. CDR1 MNHNY and CDR2 SVGAGI come from the germline V gene (reference sequence). The CDR3 totals 14 residues. The trim removed 4 bases at V and 7 bases at J, leaving 3 bases unmatched. The CDR3 here is CASSSGDRNSPLHF. The CDR3 bases are TGTGCCAGCAGTTCGGGGGACAGGAATTCACCCCTCCACTTT.